Shown below are 32 T cell receptor beta chains from a single sample sequenced in a study of blood T cell repertoires in COVID-19. The data were produced by immunoSEQ multiplex PCR, yet TCRdb's version contains in-frame clones alone and is incomplete. The table has about 300,000 clones, roughly 88% seen once; the top ten hold roughly 1.7%. Sequenced input: peripheral blood. These receptors all stem from a woman in her twenties or thirties with COVID-19, enrolled during active disease.

The rearrangement joins TRBV2 to TRBJ2-3; tentatively, D is TRBD2 (7 bases). V was shortened by 2 bases and J by 3 bases, with 12 bases between the two germline ends. The CDR3 sequence is 15 residues long. Germline V gene sequence: CDR1 SNHLY, CDR2 FYNNEI. CDR3 in amino acids: CASSERGRGTDTQYF. In nucleotides, the CDR3 is TGTGCCAGCAGTGAAAGGGGGAGGGGGACAGATACGCAGTATTTT.

V usage is TRBV6-5 and J usage is TRBJ1-2; D is possibly TRBD1 (5 bases). The germline V gene has CDR1 MNHEY and CDR2 SVGAGI. The CDR3 runs to 14 residues. The V end lost 6 bases, the J end lost 1 base, and 12 bases lay between the germline ends. The CDR3 sequence: CASRGGGSNYGYTF. The CDR3 coding sequence is TGTGCCAGCAGAGGCGGGGGGAGTAACTATGGCTACACCTTC.

This clone appeared a few times. The J gene is TRBJ2-7, the V gene TRBV2, with D uncertain. Trimming pared 6 bases from V and 1 base from J, leaving 7 bases between. This CDR3 contains 12 residues. The germline CDR1 and CDR2 sequences are SNHLY and FYNNEI. The CDR3 DNA is TGTGCCAGCAGGCCGGGTTCCTACGAGCAGTACTTC. As protein: CASRPGSYEQYF. The whole variable domain, filled in from reference TRBV2 and TRBJ2-7, reads EPEVTQTPSHQVTQMGQEVILRCVPISNHLYFYWYRQILGQKVEFLVSFYNNEISEKSEIFDDQFSVERPDGSNFTLKIRSTKLEDSAMYFCASRPGSYEQYFGPGTRLTVT.

This chain joins TRBV4-2 and TRBJ1-2; 8 bases agree with TRBD1. The CDR3 runs 16 residues. The germline V gene encodes CDR1 LGHNA and CDR2 YNFKEQ. With 1 base clipped from V and 5 bases from J, the junction kept 9 bases outside the gene matches. The DNA of the CDR3 is TGTGCCAGCAGCCAAGCTTTCTGGACAGGGAGTTATGGCTACACCTTC. Its protein product is CASSQAFWTGSYGYTF.

This clone has only one observation. The chain joins TRBV2 to TRBJ2-7, with TRBD2 as a possible D gene (5 bases). The V and J ends lost 2 bases and 3 bases respectively, with 8 bases between them. Germline V gene lookup returns CDR1 SNHLY and CDR2 FYNNEI. This CDR3 contains 13 residues. Written as DNA, the CDR3 is TGTGCCAGCAGTGAATCTGGAGGCTACGAGCAGTACTTC. Encoded protein: CASSESGGYEQYF.

The chain links TRBV19 to TRBJ1-2, with D possibly matching TRBD1 (6 bases). CDR3 length equals 15 residues. V lost 6 bases and J 3 bases, leaving 17 bases between the germline ends. CDR1 is LNHDA and CDR2 is SQIVND in the germline V gene (reference sequence). CDR3 sequence: CASRTTGSGDYGYTF. The CDR3 bases are TGTGCCAGTAGGACTACAGGGTCGGGCGACTATGGCTACACCTTC.

This clone was counted a few times. The rearrangement joins TRBV30 to TRBJ1-1, with TRBD1 as a possible D gene (5 bases). V lost 4 bases and J lost 8, with 26 bases in between. This CDR3 is built from 16 residues. Germline V CDR1 and CDR2: GTSNPN, SVGIG (reference sequence). The DNA for the CDR3 is TGTGCCTGGACGACCCTGGGCGGGGGAGTGAGGGAAGAAGCTTTCTTT. Translating gives CAWTTLGGGVREEAFF.

J is TRBJ2-2 and V is TRBV4-3, with a weak D call TRBD2 (5 bases). This CDR3 contains 14 residues. Trimming pared 2 bases from V and 5 bases from J, leaving 9 bases between. Germline loops: CDR1 LGHNA, CDR2 YSLEER. The CDR3 here is CASSQLGLTGELFF. The CDR3 DNA reads TGCGCCAGCAGCCAATTAGGACTTACCGGGGAGCTGTTTTTT.

The chain recombines TRBV4-1 with TRBJ2-1; maybe TRBD1 (6 bases). Trimming left V 4 bases short and J 2 bases short, with 18 bases between. From germline, CDR1 is MGHRA and CDR2 YSYEKL. CDR3 size: 17 residues. CDR3 in amino acids: CASSRSGTSLTYNEQFF. The CDR3 coding sequence is TGCGCCAGCAGCCGATCCGGGACATCCCTTACCTACAATGAGCAGTTCTTC.

The rearrangement links TRBV7-2 to TRBJ1-3; TRBD1 is a possible D gene (6 bases). The germline CDR1 and CDR2 sequences are SGHTA and FQGNSA. The CDR3 is 15 residues long. The V end lost 1 base, the J end lost 2 bases, and 9 bases lay between the germline ends. The CDR3 loop is CASSLGSGAGNTIYF. The CDR3, as DNA: TGTGCCAGCAGCTTAGGTTCAGGGGCTGGAAACACCATATATTTT. Full variable domain (missing parts from reference TRBV7-2 and TRBJ1-3): GAGVSQSPSNKVTEKGKDVELRCDPISGHTALYWYRQSLGQGLEFLIYFQGNSAPDKSGLPSDRFSAERTGGSVSTLTIQRTQQEDSAVYLCASSLGSGAGNTIYFGEGSWLTVV.

This clone was detected only a few times. The chain has TRBV6-6 and TRBJ1-2; D unresolved. The length of the CDR3 is 13 residues. From germline, CDR1 is MNHNY and CDR2 SVGAGI (reference sequence). V was shortened by 6 bases and J by 4 bases, with 12 bases between the two germline ends. The CDR3 DNA follows: TGTGCCAGCAGCCCTTCCGGTATCTATGGCTACACCTTC. As protein: CASSPSGIYGYTF.

The V gene is TRBV3-1 (or the pseudogene TRBV3-2), the J gene TRBJ2-2; TRBD2 is a possible D gene (5 bases). The germline V gene encodes CDR1 LGHDT and CDR2 YNNKEL (reference sequence). This CDR3 contains 17 residues. Deletions cut 0 bases from V and 5 bases from J, with 16 bases between. The CDR3 bases are TGTGCCAGCAGCCAAGATCGCGTCGGGGTTGGAACCGGGGAGCTGTTTTTT. The encoded protein is CASSQDRVGVGTGELFF.

The rearrangement joins TRBV27 to TRBJ1-1; D gene unclear. The CDR3 extends over 14 amino acids. V lost 3 bases, J lost 0 bases, and 8 bases lay in between. The germline V gene encodes CDR1 MNHEY and CDR2 SMNVEV (reference sequence). In nucleotides, the CDR3 is TGTGCCAGCAGTTTCGGAGGAATGAACACTGAAGCTTTCTTT. Amino acids: CASSFGGMNTEAFF.

This chain joins TRBV28 and TRBJ2-5, with D maybe TRBD1 (5 bases). Germline CDR1 MDHEN, CDR2 SYDVKM. CDR3 length equals 15 residues. Trimming shortened V by 5 bases and J by 1 base, and 14 bases separated the two germline ends. CDR3 protein: CASSPSPQGQETQYF. CDR3 coding DNA: TGTGCCAGCAGTCCCTCCCCGCAGGGCCAAGAGACCCAGTACTTC.

This chain joins TRBV15 and TRBJ2-2; D is unresolved. Germline values: CDR1 LNHNV, CDR2 YYDKDF (reference sequence). With 0 bases removed from V and 4 bases from J, the gap between germline ends came to 12 bases. The CDR3 covers 16 residues. CDR3 nucleotide sequence: TGTGCCACCAGCAGAGAGAGAGGCAGTATCACCGGGGAGCTGTTTTTT. This translates into CATSRERGSITGELFF. Combining the CDR3 with reference TRBV15 and TRBJ2-2 gives the whole variable domain DAMVIQNPRYQVTQFGKPVTLSCSQTLNHNVMYWYQQKSSQAPKLLFHYYDKDFNNEADTPDNFQSRRPNTSFCFLDIRSPGLGDTAMYLCATSRERGSITGELFFGEGSRLTVL.

This clone was picked up a small number of times. The gene calls are TRBV6-2 or TRBV6-3 and TRBJ1-1, with 7 bases that match TRBD1. The CDR3 is 15 amino acids. The germline V gene encodes CDR1 MNHEY and CDR2 SVGEGT. V gave up 4 bases and J gave up 1 base; unmatched junction bases: 6. CDR3 nucleotide sequence: TGTGCCAGCAGTTCACCGGGACAGCCGAACACTGAAGCTTTCTTT. Protein product: CASSSPGQPNTEAFF.

The chain recombines TRBV4-1 with TRBJ2-7; D gene uncertain. Trimming removed 0 bases at V and 2 bases at J, with 5 bases between. The CDR3 length is 13 residues. Germline assignment: CDR1 MGHRA and CDR2 YSYEKL. Here the CDR3 DNA reads TGCGCCAGCAGCCAAGACGGTGCCTACGAGCAGTACTTC. Its protein product is CASSQDGAYEQYF.

This chain connects TRBV7-2 to TRBJ1-4, with TRBD1 matching 12 bases. The trim removed 6 bases at V and 10 bases at J, leaving 3 bases unmatched. Germline CDR1 is SGHTA and CDR2 is FQGNSA. CDR3 size: 13 residues. The CDR3 protein is CASRGQGAGKLFF. CDR3 DNA sequence: TGTGCCAGCAGGGGACAGGGGGCAGGAAAACTGTTTTTT.

This clone has a handful of counts. CDR3 sequence: CASSGPGEGTEQYF. In nucleotides, the CDR3 is TGTGCCAGCAGCGGGCCAGGGGAGGGGACCGAGCAGTACTTC. This chain uses TRBV4-2 with TRBJ2-7; perhaps TRBD2 as D (7 bases). Germline loops: CDR1 LGHNA, CDR2 YNFKEQ. Trimming took 5 bases from V and 6 from J, leaving 17 bases between them. This CDR3 is 14 amino acids long.

This clone was observed a single time. The CDR3, as DNA: TGTGCCAGCAGCAGAGACAGGGGCGAGATCGGGAACACTGAAGCTTTCTTT. Residues: CASSRDRGEIGNTEAFF. This chain connects TRBV7-9 to TRBJ1-1, with 8 bases fitting TRBD1. Unmatched junction bases numbered 12, after V lost 5 bases and J lost 1 base. Germline CDR1 reads SEHNR; CDR2 reads FQNEAQ (reference sequence). The CDR3 runs 17 residues.

This clone was seen more than once but under ten times. The V call is TRBV19, the J call TRBJ1-4; unclear D gene. Deletions cut 6 bases from V and 0 bases from J, with 11 bases between. This CDR3 spans 15 amino acids. Germline V CDR1 and CDR2: LNHDA, SQIVND (reference sequence). In DNA form, the CDR3 reads TGTGCCAGTAGAAAGAGACAAGCAACTAATGAAAAACTGTTTTTT. The encoded protein is CASRKRQATNEKLFF.

The V gene is TRBV11-2, the J gene TRBJ2-1; D is perhaps TRBD1 (5 bases). CDR3 length: 14 amino acids. Trimming took off 2 bases at V and 9 bases at J, with 14 bases between the two ends. Looked up from germline, CDR1 is SGHAT and CDR2 is FQNNGV. The CDR3 loop is CASSLNTRGGEQFF. The DNA for the CDR3 is TGTGCCAGCAGCTTAAACACAAGGGGTGGTGAGCAGTTCTTC.

This clone was seen only once. The gene calls are TRBV7-3 and TRBJ1-1, with TRBD1 identical over 7 bases. Germline CDR1 SGHTA, CDR2 FQGTGA. V was pared by 4 bases and J by 5 bases, with 1 base of the junction left unmatched. The length of the CDR3 is 12 residues. The CDR3 DNA sequence: TGTGCCAGCAGCTCAGGGGGGACTGAAGCTTTCTTT. Protein sequence: CASSSGGTEAFF.

The chain carries TRBV9 and TRBJ2-1, with D tentatively TRBD2 (6 bases). Trimming pared 0 bases from V and 3 bases from J, leaving 13 bases between. Germline CDR1 and CDR2: SGDLS and YYNGEE. The CDR3 covers 16 residues. DNA for the CDR3: TGTGCCAGCAGCGTAGTTGGGGGAGGAAGCTACAATGAGCAGTTCTTC. Its translation: CASSVVGGGSYNEQFF.

The rearrangement joins TRBV5-1 to TRBJ2-1; 10 nucleotides match TRBD1. The V gene's germline CDR1 is SGHRS and CDR2 YFSETQ. The CDR3 length is 18 residues. The junction had 11 bases not matched to a gene; V was cut back by 4 bases and J by 1 base. CDR3 residues: CASSPFRTGGRSYNEQFF. CDR3 nucleotide sequence: TGCGCCAGCAGCCCATTTCGGACAGGGGGAAGATCCTACAATGAGCAGTTCTTC. Based on the CDR3 plus reference TRBV5-1 and TRBJ2-1, the full variable domain is KAGVTQTPRYLIKTRGQQVTLSCSPISGHRSVSWYQQTPGQGLQFLFEYFSETQRNKGNFPGRFSGRQFSNSRSEMNVSTLELGDSALYLCASSPFRTGGRSYNEQFFGPGTRLTVL.

The genes are TRBV4-1 and TRBJ1-1, with unresolved D. Germline V lookup: CDR1 MGHRA, CDR2 YSYEKL. The CDR3 spans 15 residues. Trimming removed 0 bases from V and 0 bases from J, with 8 bases in between. CDR3 loop: CASSQDEQMNTEAFF. CDR3 in DNA: TGCGCCAGCAGCCAAGATGAACAGATGAACACTGAAGCTTTCTTT.

This clone was seen only once. The gene calls are TRBV5-8 and TRBJ2-1; 10 nucleotides match TRBD1. J gave up 3 bases and V 4 bases, and 7 bases lay outside the gene matches. Germline CDR1 SGHTS, CDR2 YDEGEE. The CDR3 contains 16 residues. The CDR3 spells CASSIRQGAGYNEQFF. The CDR3 DNA follows: TGTGCCAGCAGCATTAGACAGGGGGCAGGCTACAATGAGCAGTTCTTC. Looking up the rest from reference TRBV5-8 and TRBJ2-1 gives the full variable domain: EAGVTQSPTHLIKTRGQQATLRCSPISGHTSVYWYQQALGLGLQFLLWYDEGEERNRGNFPPRFSGRQFPNYSSELNVNALELEDSALYLCASSIRQGAGYNEQFFGPGTRLTVL.

This clone was recorded only once. V is TRBV3-1 (or the pseudogene TRBV3-2) and J is TRBJ2-3, with D perhaps matching TRBD2 (6 bases). The length of the CDR3 is 16 residues. The germline CDR1 and CDR2 sequences are LGHDT and YNNKEL (reference sequence). Trimming stripped 1 base from V and 1 base from J, with 12 bases between. CDR3: CASSQGRWGGTDTQYF. The DNA for the CDR3 is TGTGCCAGCAGCCAAGGGCGATGGGGGGGCACAGATACGCAGTATTTT.

The chain uses TRBV11-2 and TRBJ1-2, with a weak D call TRBD1 (6 bases). V was shortened by 1 base and J by 7 bases, with 13 bases between the two germline ends. CDR3 size: 14 residues. Germline CDR1 SGHAT, CDR2 FQNNGV. The CDR3 bases are TGTGCCAGCAGCTTAGTGTCCCAGGGGAGTGGCTACACCTTC. It yields the protein CASSLVSQGSGYTF.

This clone showed up just once. V is TRBV28 and J is TRBJ1-3; TRBD1 might be the D (5 bases). Germline assignment: CDR1 MDHEN and CDR2 SYDVKM. V dropped 6 bases and J dropped 0 bases, with 18 bases sitting between them. This CDR3 region has 17 residues. CDR3 coding DNA: TGTGCCAGCAGCGCCAGGCCCCGGGGACTCTCTGGAAACACCATATATTTT. Translation: CASSARPRGLSGNTIYF.

The J gene is TRBJ2-3, the V gene TRBV10-3; 7 bases match TRBD1. The CDR3 is made up of 14 amino acids. J lost 3 bases, V lost 4 bases, and 4 bases had no gene match. Germline V gene sequence: CDR1 ENHRY, CDR2 SYGVKD. The CDR3 nucleotides are TGTGCCATCAGTGGACAGGGCCGTACAGATACGCAGTATTTT. Residues: CAISGQGRTDTQYF.

This chain links TRBV29-1 with TRBJ2-3, with 11 bases aligning to TRBD1. Germline V gene sequence: CDR1 SQVTM, CDR2 ANQGSEA. The V and J ends lost 6 bases and 3 bases, in that order; junction bases with no gene match: 2. The CDR3 consists of 13 residues. The CDR3 sequence is CSVGQGVTDTQYF. The CDR3 DNA is TGCAGCGTGGGACAGGGGGTTACAGATACGCAGTATTTT.